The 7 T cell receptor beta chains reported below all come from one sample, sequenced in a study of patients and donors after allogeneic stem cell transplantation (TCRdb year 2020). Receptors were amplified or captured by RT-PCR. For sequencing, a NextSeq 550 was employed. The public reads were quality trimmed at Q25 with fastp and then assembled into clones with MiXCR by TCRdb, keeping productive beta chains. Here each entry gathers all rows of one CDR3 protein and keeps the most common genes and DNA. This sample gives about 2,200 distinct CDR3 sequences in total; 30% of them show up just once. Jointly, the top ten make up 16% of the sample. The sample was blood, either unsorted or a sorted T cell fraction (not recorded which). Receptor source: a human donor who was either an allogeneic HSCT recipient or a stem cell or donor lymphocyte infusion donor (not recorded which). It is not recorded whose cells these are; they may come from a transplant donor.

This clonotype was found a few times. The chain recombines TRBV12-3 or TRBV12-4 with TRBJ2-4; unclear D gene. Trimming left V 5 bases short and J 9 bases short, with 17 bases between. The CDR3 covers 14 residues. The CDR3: CASSIGPPGSIQYF. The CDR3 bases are TGTGCCAGCAGTATCGGACCCCCCGGTAGCATTCAGTACTTC.

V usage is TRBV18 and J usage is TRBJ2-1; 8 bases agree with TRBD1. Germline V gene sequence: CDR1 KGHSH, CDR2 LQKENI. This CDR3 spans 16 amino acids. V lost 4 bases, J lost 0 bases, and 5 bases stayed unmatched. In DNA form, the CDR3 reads TGTGCCAGCTCACGGACAGGGCCACGCTCCTACAATGAGCAGTTCTTC. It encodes CASSRTGPRSYNEQFF.

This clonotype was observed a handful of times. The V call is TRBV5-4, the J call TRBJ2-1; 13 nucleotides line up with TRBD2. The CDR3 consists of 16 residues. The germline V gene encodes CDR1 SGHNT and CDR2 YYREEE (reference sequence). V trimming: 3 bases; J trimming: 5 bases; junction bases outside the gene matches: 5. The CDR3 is CASSWGLAGRHNEQFF. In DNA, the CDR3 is TGTGCCAGCAGCTGGGGACTAGCGGGGAGGCACAATGAGCAGTTCTTC.

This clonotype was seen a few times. Here the CDR3 reads CASSHFQQPNEQYV. The CDR3, as DNA: TGTGCCAGCAGCCATTTTCAACAGCCCAACGAGCAGTACGTC. The gene calls are TRBV14 and TRBJ2-7; no definite D call. This CDR3 comprises 14 residues. The V end was cut by 3 bases, the J end by 5 bases, with 14 bases between. CDR1 is SGHDN, CDR2 FVKESK, per germline.

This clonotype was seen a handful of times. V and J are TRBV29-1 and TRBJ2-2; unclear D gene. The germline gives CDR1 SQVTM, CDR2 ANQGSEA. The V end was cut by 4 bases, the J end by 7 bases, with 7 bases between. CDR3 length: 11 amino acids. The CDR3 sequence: CSVAVVGELFF. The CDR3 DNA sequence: TGCAGCGTTGCTGTAGTCGGGGAGCTGTTTTTT.

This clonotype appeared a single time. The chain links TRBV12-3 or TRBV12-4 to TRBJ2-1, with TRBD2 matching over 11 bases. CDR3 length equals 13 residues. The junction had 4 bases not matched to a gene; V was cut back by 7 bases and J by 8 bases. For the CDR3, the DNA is TGTGCCAGCACGATTAGCGGGGGGGATGAGCAGTTCTTC. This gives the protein CASTISGGDEQFF.

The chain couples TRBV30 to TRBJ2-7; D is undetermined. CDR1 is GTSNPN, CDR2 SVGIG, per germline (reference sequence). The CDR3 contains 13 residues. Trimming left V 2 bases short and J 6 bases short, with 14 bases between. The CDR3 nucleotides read TGTGCCTGGAGTAGTAACGTTGGTTCCGAGCAGTACTTC. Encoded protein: CAWSSNVGSEQYF.